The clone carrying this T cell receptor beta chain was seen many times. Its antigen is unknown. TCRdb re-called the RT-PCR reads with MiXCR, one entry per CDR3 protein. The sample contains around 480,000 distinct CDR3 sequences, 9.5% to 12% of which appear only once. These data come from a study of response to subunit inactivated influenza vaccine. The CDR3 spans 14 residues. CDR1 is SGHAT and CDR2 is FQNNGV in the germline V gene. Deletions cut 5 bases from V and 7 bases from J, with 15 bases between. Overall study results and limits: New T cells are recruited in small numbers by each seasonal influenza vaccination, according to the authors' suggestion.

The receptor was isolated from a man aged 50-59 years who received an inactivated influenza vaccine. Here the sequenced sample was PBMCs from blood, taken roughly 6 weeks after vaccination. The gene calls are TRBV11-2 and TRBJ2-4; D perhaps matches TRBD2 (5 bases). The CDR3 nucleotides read TGTGCCAGCAGCCGGATAGAGGGCAGGAACATTCAGTACTTC. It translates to CASSRIEGRNIQYF.